This entry lists 16 T cell receptor beta chains sequenced from one sample in a study of spatial heterogeneity in lung cancer. Time point here: blood at routine non-recurrence follow-up after resection. One entry per CDR3 protein, called by TCRdb with MiXCR from the 5' RACE reads. This sample carries about 43,000 distinct CDR3 sequences, 20% to 25% of them seen once, and the ten largest clones take roughly 6.5%. The sample was PBMCs, taken at follow-up. Receptor source: a female donor with early-stage non-small cell lung cancer.

The rearrangement joins TRBV5-6 to TRBJ1-6; D not certain. Trimming shortened V by 1 base and J by 7 bases, and 12 bases separated the two germline ends. The V gene's germline CDR1 is SGHDT and CDR2 YYEEEE. The CDR3 contains 15 residues. In nucleotides, the CDR3 is TGTGCCAGCAGCTTGAGTACGCTATTGAATTCACCCCTCCACTTT. It codes for CASSLSTLLNSPLHF.

This clonotype came up many times. The rearrangement joins TRBV5-1 to TRBJ2-6, with 11 bases fitting TRBD2. V was pared by 1 base and J by 4 bases, with 7 bases of the junction left unmatched. The germline CDR1 and CDR2 sequences are SGHRS and YFSETQ. CDR3 size: 18 residues. Here the CDR3 reads CASSLQGGLAVGANVLTF. Written as DNA, the CDR3 is TGCGCCAGCAGCTTGCAGGGGGGACTAGCGGTAGGGGCCAACGTCCTGACTTTC. Drawing the rest from reference TRBV5-1 and TRBJ2-6, the complete variable domain is KAGVTQTPRYLIKTRGQQVTLSCSPISGHRSVSWYQQTPGQGLQFLFEYFSETQRNKGNFPGRFSGRQFSNSRSEMNVSTLELGDSALYLCASSLQGGLAVGANVLTFGAGSRLTVL.

This chain connects TRBV7-9 to TRBJ2-2; the D gene is possibly TRBD1 (6 bases). Germline CDR1 SEHNR, CDR2 FQNEAQ (reference sequence). Trimming took 6 bases from V and 2 from J, leaving 10 bases between them. The CDR3 spans 14 residues. The CDR3 DNA sequence: TGTGCCAGCAGGGACAGAATTAACACCGGGGAGCTGTTTTTT. The encoded protein is CASRDRINTGELFF.

The CDR3 here is CASSTPRDRAIHGYTF. The CDR3 bases are TGTGCCAGCAGCACACCCCGGGACAGGGCCATACATGGCTACACCTTC. J is TRBJ1-2 and V is TRBV11-2, with 9 positions matching TRBD1. Germline loops: CDR1 SGHAT, CDR2 FQNNGV. The trim removed 5 bases at V and 6 bases at J, leaving 13 bases unmatched. This CDR3 has 16 amino acids.

The DNA of the CDR3 is TGCGCCAGCAGCCTCCGGGCTGGTTATGGCTACACCTTC. Translating gives CASSLRAGYGYTF. The gene calls are TRBV4-1 and TRBJ1-2; D gene ambiguous. V was shortened by 4 bases and J by 5 bases, with 11 bases between the two germline ends. Germline V gene lookup returns CDR1 MGHRA and CDR2 YSYEKL. The CDR3 runs to 13 residues.

This clonotype was counted at least ten times. This chain uses TRBV6-1 with TRBJ2-2; 14 nucleotides match TRBD2. V was clipped by 7 bases and J by 0 bases; unmatched bases: 4. The germline V gene encodes CDR1 MNHNS and CDR2 SASEGT. This CDR3 spans 17 amino acids. The CDR3 reads CASIWTSGGSNTGELFF. CDR3 sequence (DNA): TGTGCCAGCATCTGGACTAGCGGGGGGTCGAACACCGGGGAGCTGTTTTTT.

This clonotype turned up a few times. The chain has TRBV24-1 and TRBJ2-6; D unclear. Germline V gives CDR1 KGHDR, CDR2 SFDVKD. The CDR3 covers 13 residues. The CDR3 here is CATQRSGANVLTF. The CDR3 nucleotides read TGTGCGACCCAACGATCTGGGGCCAACGTCCTGACTTTC.

The chain uses TRBV12-3 or TRBV12-4 and TRBJ1-5; 10 bases are shared with TRBD1. J was trimmed by 2 bases and V by 7 bases; bases with no gene match: 5. The CDR3 runs 15 residues. The CDR3: CASTWGTGGNQPQHF. CDR3 in DNA: TGTGCCAGCACCTGGGGGACAGGGGGCAATCAGCCCCAGCATTTT.

The chain combines TRBV25-1 with TRBJ2-7, with a possible D match to TRBD2 (5 bases). The CDR3 is 14 residues long. V was cut by 3 bases and J by 3 bases, with 12 bases left in between. Germline V lookup: CDR1 MGHDK, CDR2 SYGVNS. The CDR3 coding sequence is TGTGCCAGCAGTGACCGGGTAGGAGGCTACGAGCAGTACTTC. Translated: CASSDRVGGYEQYF.

The V call is TRBV3-1, the J call TRBJ1-1, with D hard to call. There are 14 residues in the CDR3. Trimming cost V 4 bases and J 1 base, with 10 bases left between them. Germline V gives CDR1 LGHDT, CDR2 YNNKEL (reference sequence). As DNA, the CDR3 is TGTGCCAGCAGCCCTTTCCCGGGGAACACTGAAGCTTTCTTT. Amino acids: CASSPFPGNTEAFF.

CDR3 sequence: CAISEDLAGGLKQFF. The CDR3 DNA reads TGTGCCATCAGTGAGGACCTAGCGGGAGGTCTGAAGCAGTTCTTC. V usage is TRBV10-3 and J usage is TRBJ2-1; 11 nucleotides match TRBD2. Trimming took 2 bases from V and 11 from J; bases not matched to a gene: 8. CDR1 and CDR2 from the germline V gene are ENHRY and SYGVKD. The CDR3 sequence is 15 residues long.

The chain has TRBV2 and TRBJ1-6; D ambiguous. This CDR3 is 15 amino acids long. V was trimmed by 2 bases and J by 7 bases, leaving 12 bases between them. Per the germline V gene, CDR1 is SNHLY and CDR2 is FYNNEI. As DNA, the CDR3 is TGTGCCAGCAGTGAACGGAGCGGGGAAAATTCACCCCTCCACTTT. This gives the protein CASSERSGENSPLHF.

In its sample, this clonotype was seen a few times. The V and J genes are TRBV5-8 and TRBJ1-1; D possibly corresponds to TRBD1 (6 bases). CDR1 is SGHTS, CDR2 YDEGEE, per germline. V lost 8 bases to trimming and J lost 1 base, with 12 bases between them. The CDR3 covers 13 residues. CDR3 bases: TGTGCCAGTTACAGGGTGGAGAACACTGAAGCTTTCTTT. Its translation: CASYRVENTEAFF.

This clonotype was observed at least ten times. The chain has TRBV5-1 and TRBJ1-3; no firm D call. V was trimmed by 0 bases and J by 4 bases, leaving 8 bases between them. The CDR3 consists of 14 residues. The V gene's germline CDR1 is SGHRS and CDR2 YFSETQ. The CDR3 sequence: CASSLDTPGNTIYF. DNA of the CDR3: TGCGCCAGCAGCTTGGACACTCCGGGAAACACCATATATTTT.

This clonotype occurred many times. This chain links TRBV7-6 with TRBJ2-7, with a possible D match to TRBD1 (6 bases). The V gene lost 1 base and the J gene lost 7 bases, with 17 bases spanning the gap. The CDR3 runs 15 residues. Germline V lookup: CDR1 SGHVS, CDR2 FNYEAQ. The CDR3 region has the DNA TGTGCCAGCAGCTTAGAACAGGGAACTCTTCGGGAGCAGTACTTC. Its protein product is CASSLEQGTLREQYF.

The chain links TRBV7-9 to TRBJ1-3; no firm D call. CDR1 SEHNR and CDR2 FQNEAQ come from the germline V gene (reference sequence). The CDR3 runs to 14 residues. Trimming stripped 6 bases from V and 4 bases from J, with 13 bases between. CDR3 loop: CASSLTDPGNTIYF. The CDR3 DNA sequence: TGTGCCAGCAGTCTTACAGATCCAGGAAACACCATATATTTT.